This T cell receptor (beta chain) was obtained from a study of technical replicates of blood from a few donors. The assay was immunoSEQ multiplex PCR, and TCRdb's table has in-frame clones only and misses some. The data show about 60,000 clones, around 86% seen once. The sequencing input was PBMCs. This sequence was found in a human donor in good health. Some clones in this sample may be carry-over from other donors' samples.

Here the CDR3 reads CASSLDTTYGYTF. CDR3 bases: TGCGCCAGCAGCTTGGACACCACCTATGGCTACACCTTC. The chain combines TRBV5-1 with TRBJ1-2; no clear D gene. Germline lookup yields CDR1 SGHRS and CDR2 YFSETQ. V lost 0 bases and J 4 bases, leaving 7 bases between the germline ends. The CDR3 covers 13 residues.